The 16 T cell receptor beta chains reported below all come from one sample, sequenced in a study of T cells in Graves' hyperthyroidism and ophthalmopathy. Template material for amplifying TCR beta CDR3 regions consisted of RNA transcripts. The HTBI primer set was used in a first-round RT-PCR of the TCR CDR3. MiXCR was run by TCRdb on the multiplex PCR reads, yielding one entry per CDR3 protein. The sample holds more than 40,000 distinct CDR3 sequences, around 49% seen once. The sequenced sample consisted of peripheral blood or thyroid tissue (not recorded which). Every receptor here comes from a woman aged 45-59 years with Graves' hyperthyroidism.

The CDR3 region is CAIGQPSQPQHF. CDR3 nucleotides: TGTGCCATTGGACAGCCGAGTCAGCCCCAGCATTTT. The V gene is TRBV10-3, the J gene TRBJ1-5, with D possibly matching TRBD1 (6 bases). The CDR3 is made up of 12 amino acids. The V end lost 9 bases, the J end lost 6 bases, and 12 bases lay between the germline ends. Germline V gene data show CDR1 as ENHRY and CDR2 as SYGVKD.

This clonotype was seen many times. The chain is built from TRBV20-1 and TRBJ2-5, with no clear D. CDR3 size: 15 residues. V dropped 5 bases and J dropped 5 bases, with 21 bases sitting between them. Germline V gene sequence: CDR1 DFQATT, CDR2 SNEGSKA (reference sequence). CDR3 nucleotides: TGCAGTGCTCAGAACCCCCTATTAATCCGTGAGACCCAGTACTTC. Its translation: CSAQNPLLIRETQYF.

This clonotype was counted a few times. The chain recombines TRBV28 with TRBJ1-5; D possibly corresponds to TRBD1 (5 bases). Trimming took off 2 bases at V and 6 bases at J, with 14 bases between the two ends. The CDR3 totals 15 residues. The germline gives CDR1 MDHEN, CDR2 SYDVKM. CDR3 sequence (DNA): TGTGCCAGCAGTTTAGGGCAGGGATATCGTCAGCCCCAGCATTTT. It specifies CASSLGQGYRQPQHF.

This clonotype was observed at least ten times. This chain connects TRBV24-1 to TRBJ1-5, with D uncertain. Trimming left V 1 base short and J 5 bases short, with 8 bases between. The CDR3 runs to 14 residues. CDR1 is KGHDR, CDR2 SFDVKD, per germline. CDR3: CATSDFRWDQPQHF. In DNA, the CDR3 is TGTGCCACCAGTGATTTCCGGTGGGATCAGCCCCAGCATTTT.

The rearrangement links TRBV7-9 to TRBJ2-5, with a possible D match to TRBD1 (5 bases). The CDR3 has 13 residues. The V gene lost 5 bases and the J gene lost 3 bases, with 10 bases spanning the gap. The germline CDR1 and CDR2 sequences are SEHNR and FQNEAQ (reference sequence). CDR3 coding DNA: TGTGCCAGCAGCCAGGGCTGGGAAGAGACCCAGTACTTC. As protein: CASSQGWEETQYF.

Of note for this clonotype: Since the CDR3 does not end with the conserved phenylalanine or tryptophan, this likely comes from a read error. The DNA is omitted, as the CDR3 cannot be located on it reliably, and the CDR3 follows TCRdb's listing. The chain uses TRBV7-8 and TRBJ1-3; the table assigns TRBD1, which was not confirmed against the DNA. Germline V gene lookup returns CDR1 SGHVS and CDR2 FQNEAQ. The CDR3 is 9 residues long, counting both termini. CDR3: CASSIGTNT.

This clonotype is medium-sized. The V and J genes are TRBV15 and TRBJ2-3; D gene uncertain. The V end lost 3 bases, the J end lost 0 bases, and 13 bases lay between the germline ends. The CDR3 consists of 16 residues. The germline V gene encodes CDR1 LNHNV and CDR2 YYDKDF (reference sequence). DNA of the CDR3: TGTGCCACCAGCAGGGCCTCAGCGAGCAGCACAGATACGCAGTATTTT. Amino acid sequence: CATSRASASSTDTQYF.

A word on this clonotype: A read error is possible here, since a much larger clone lies one base away. The chain carries TRBV28 and TRBJ1-1, with D hard to call. The CDR3 spans 14 residues. Trimming cost V 2 bases and J 8 bases, with 15 bases left between them. Germline CDR1 and CDR2: MDHEN and SYDVKM. The CDR3 here is CASSLHADVREAFF. Written as DNA, the CDR3 is TGTGCCAGCAGTTTACACGCGGACGTTCGGGAAGCTTTCTTT.

The chain uses TRBV2 and TRBJ2-7, with 8 bases fitting TRBD1. Germline V gives CDR1 SNHLY, CDR2 FYNNEI. The CDR3 is made up of 12 amino acids. The V gene end was trimmed by 9 bases and the J gene end by 2 bases; junction bases not matched to a gene: 3. This chain's CDR3 is CARRTGPYEQYF. The CDR3 DNA reads as TGTGCCAGGAGGACAGGGCCCTACGAGCAGTACTTC.

This clonotype has a single count. The CDR3 region is CASSLEASRPLHF. As DNA, the CDR3 is TGTGCCAGCAGCTTAGAGGCCTCCAGGCCCCTCCACTTT. This chain links TRBV7-2 with TRBJ1-6; D not certain. The CDR3 is 13 amino acids. From germline, CDR1 is SGHTA and CDR2 FQGNSA. Trimming shortened V by 1 base and J by 13 bases, and 11 bases separated the two germline ends.

This chain connects TRBV12-3 or TRBV12-4 to TRBJ2-2, with D perhaps TRBD1 (6 bases). Trimming stripped 7 bases from V and 5 bases from J, with 20 bases between. The length of the CDR3 is 16 residues. The CDR3 nucleotides are TGTGCCAGCACTCCGGTCTTCACCAGGGGTACCGGGGAGCTGTTTTTT. The encoded protein is CASTPVFTRGTGELFF.

The CDR3 sequence is CSASAGGWETQYF. CDR3 sequence (DNA): TGCAGTGCTAGCGCCGGGGGTTGGGAGACCCAGTACTTC. V and J are TRBV20-1 and TRBJ2-5; weak D call: TRBD2 (6 bases). The V end was cut by 3 bases, the J end by 5 bases, with 13 bases between. The CDR3 runs to 13 residues. Germline CDR1 is DFQATT and CDR2 is SNEGSKA (reference sequence).

In regard to this clonotype: The junction departs from the called germline gene at one end, perhaps through a read error. V is TRBV7-3 and J is TRBJ1-3; 7 bases agree with TRBD1. The CDR3 has 15 residues. Germline V gene lookup returns CDR1 SGHTA and CDR2 FQGTGA. CDR3 protein: CASSPQGGSGNTICF. CDR3 nucleotide sequence: TGTGCCAGCAGCCCCCAGGGGGGCTCTGGAAACACCATATGTTTT. The full variable domain, in which reference TRBV7-3 and TRBJ1-3 provide the parts outside the CDR3, is GAGVSQTPSNKVTEKGKYVELRCDPISGHTALYWYRQSLGQGPEFLIYFQGTGAADDSGLPNDRFFAVRPEGSVSTLKIQRTERGDSAVYLCASSPQGGSGNTICFGEGSWLTVV.

The rearrangement links TRBV10-3 to TRBJ1-6; D ambiguous. Germline assignment: CDR1 ENHRY and CDR2 SYGVKD. Trimming took 8 bases from V and 6 from J, leaving 8 bases between them. The CDR3 has 12 amino acids. CDR3 loop: CAIGTVNSPLHF. The CDR3 nucleotides are TGTGCCATCGGAACGGTTAATTCACCCCTCCACTTT.

To note about this clonotype: Since a much larger clone is just one base distant, this may be a read error. The V gene is TRBV7-2, the J gene TRBJ2-7; tentatively, D is TRBD1 (5 bases). Germline CDR1 SGHTA, CDR2 FQGNSA. CDR3 length: 15 amino acids. With 6 bases removed from V and 8 bases from J, the gap between germline ends came to 23 bases. CDR3 coding DNA: TGTGCCAGCAGTTTACAGTCGGACACCATATTGAAGCAGTACTTC. Translating gives CASSLQSDTILKQYF.

This clonotype was detected only a few times. V is TRBV28 and J is TRBJ1-1; 7 bases are a match to TRBD1. J gave up 4 bases and V 5 bases, and 7 bases lay outside the gene matches. CDR1 is MDHEN, CDR2 SYDVKM, per germline. The CDR3 covers 14 residues. CDR3 in DNA: TGTGCCAGCAGTCGATCGACAGGGTTCACTGAAGCTTTCTTT. Residues: CASSRSTGFTEAFF. The full variable domain, in which reference TRBV28 and TRBJ1-1 provide the parts outside the CDR3, is DVKVTQSSRYLVKRTGEKVFLECVQDMDHENMFWYRQDPGLGLRLIYFSYDVKMKEKGDIPEGYSVSREKKERFSLILESASTNQTSMYLCASSRSTGFTEAFFGQGTRLTVV.